The 21 T cell receptor beta chains in this list originate from one sample, sequenced in a study of blood T cells in healthy people across ages. Sample-barcoded 5' priming and a J-beta primer mix drove a second PCR of roughly 7 to 11 cycles. TCRdb reprocessed the 5' RACE reads with MiXCR, giving one entry per CDR3 protein. The top ten hold about 2.1% of the sample, which has roughly 1,800,000 distinct CDR3 sequences, just under 50% seen once. The source material was blood. These receptors originate from a woman aged 40 to 55 in good health.

This sequence joins TRBV27 and TRBJ1-5; D might be TRBD1 (6 bases). V lost 4 bases and J lost 9, with 16 bases in between. From germline, CDR1 is MNHEY and CDR2 SMNVEV (reference sequence). CDR3 size: 14 residues. CDR3 nucleotide sequence: TGTGCCAGCAGTTCCCAGGGGCCGGGTTGGCCCCAGCATTTT. Translation: CASSSQGPGWPQHF.

The chain uses TRBV7-6 and TRBJ2-7; D assignment may be TRBD1 or TRBD2 (5 bases each). There are 15 residues in the CDR3. V gave up 2 bases and J gave up 3 bases, with 14 bases separating them. Germline assignment: CDR1 SGHVS and CDR2 FNYEAQ. The CDR3 coding sequence is TGTGCCAGCAGCTTACTTAGGGGACCGATCTACGAGCAGTACTTC. Translating gives CASSLLRGPIYEQYF. The full variable domain, its missing parts supplied by reference TRBV7-6 and TRBJ2-7, is GAGVSQSPRYKVTKRGQDVALRCDPISGHVSLYWYRQALGQGPEFLTYFNYEAQQDKSGLPNDRFSAERPEGSISTLTIQRTEQRDSAMYRCASSLLRGPIYEQYFGPGTRLTVT.

The chain's CDR3 is CASSFRGPIYGYTF. The CDR3 DNA sequence: TGTGCCAGCAGTTTTCGGGGGCCTATCTATGGCTACACCTTC. The chain carries TRBV28 and TRBJ1-2; D might be TRBD1 (6 bases). There are 14 residues in the CDR3. Germline loops: CDR1 MDHEN, CDR2 SYDVKM. V lost 3 bases and J lost 4, with 12 bases in between.

The sample holds one count of this clonotype. V is TRBV7-9 and J is TRBJ2-7; D possibly corresponds to TRBD1 (9 bases). The CDR3 is 15 amino acids. CDR1 SEHNR and CDR2 FQNEAQ come from the germline V gene (reference sequence). V was shortened by 2 bases and J by 7 bases, with 18 bases between the two germline ends. The CDR3 sequence is CASSLTTGGLEEQYF. The CDR3 region has the DNA TGTGCCAGCAGCTTAACGACAGGGGGACTAGAAGAGCAGTACTTC.

This clonotype was picked up a small number of times. The V call is TRBV7-2, the J call TRBJ2-1; TRBD1 might be the D (5 bases). Germline V gene lookup returns CDR1 SGHTA and CDR2 FQGNSA. CDR3 length: 15 residues. Trimming pared 4 bases from V and 0 bases from J, leaving 10 bases between. CDR3 sequence (DNA): TGTGCCAGCAGCTACATGACAGACTCCTACAATGAGCAGTTCTTC. It yields the protein CASSYMTDSYNEQFF.

This chain connects TRBV29-1 to TRBJ2-1; 7 nucleotides agree with TRBD2. V was clipped by 5 bases and J by 4 bases; unmatched bases: 5. Germline V gene sequence: CDR1 SQVTM, CDR2 ANQGSEA. CDR3 length equals 13 residues. CDR3 nucleotide sequence: TGCAGCGTTTCGGCTAGCGGATACAATGAGCAGTTCTTC. Encoded protein: CSVSASGYNEQFF.

The DNA of the CDR3 is TGCGCCAGCAGCCAAATCTACGGCAGGGCCCTAAATGGCTACACCTTC. Translating gives CASSQIYGRALNGYTF. The V gene is TRBV4-1, the J gene TRBJ1-2, with D possibly matching TRBD1 (5 bases). In germline, CDR1 is MGHRA, CDR2 YSYEKL. The V end lost 2 bases, the J end lost 6 bases, and 19 bases lay between the germline ends. The CDR3 consists of 16 residues.

This chain links TRBV20-1 with TRBJ2-5; D possibly corresponds to TRBD1 (5 bases). The DNA end favors TRBJ2-7, so the J call may be wrong. This CDR3 has 12 amino acids. Germline CDR1 and CDR2: DFQATT and SNEGSKA (reference sequence). The DNA of the CDR3 is TGCAGTGCTAGGGGGCAGATCTACGAGCAGTACTTC. Translated, it gives CSARGQIYEQYF.

This clonotype came up a few times. The rearrangement joins TRBV20-1 to TRBJ2-7; a weak D match, TRBD1 (5 bases). The CDR3 length is 16 residues. Trimming cost V 6 bases and J 0 bases, with 21 bases left between them. The germline gives CDR1 DFQATT, CDR2 SNEGSKA (reference sequence). CDR3 nucleotides: TGCAGTGCAACATCCCTCTTTGACAGCCTCTCCTACGAGCAGTACTTC. Translating gives CSATSLFDSLSYEQYF.

The rearrangement joins TRBV7-2 to TRBJ2-5; 7 positions agree with TRBD2. Germline values: CDR1 SGHTA, CDR2 FQGNSA. V was clipped by 5 bases and J by 2 bases; unmatched bases: 14. This CDR3 comprises 17 residues. In nucleotides, the CDR3 is TGTGCCAGCAGCCCTCGGGGGGACTTCCGCTCACAAGAGACCCAGTACTTC. As protein: CASSPRGDFRSQETQYF.

The chain links TRBV7-8 to TRBJ2-1; 7 bases line up with TRBD2. Germline lookup yields CDR1 SGHVS and CDR2 FQNEAQ. The CDR3 spans 14 residues. The trim removed 5 bases at V and 6 bases at J, leaving 7 bases unmatched. The CDR3 DNA reads as TGTGCCAGCAGCCAGAGACTAGCCCCCAATGAGCAGTTCTTC. Translated, it gives CASSQRLAPNEQFF. The variable domain in full, completed from reference TRBV7-8 and TRBJ2-1, reads GAGVSQSPRYKVAKRGQDVALRCDPISGHVSLFWYQQALGQGPEFLTYFQNEAQLDKSGLPSDRFFAERPEGSVSTLKIQRTQQEDSAVYLCASSQRLAPNEQFFGPGTRLTVL.

This chain joins TRBV20-1 and TRBJ2-5; 16 bases line up with TRBD2. CDR1 DFQATT and CDR2 SNEGSKA come from the germline V gene (reference sequence). The CDR3 is made up of 15 amino acids. V shed 7 bases, J shed 1 base, and the junction held 3 bases outside the gene matches. The CDR3 DNA sequence: TGCAGTGTGGGGACTAGCGGGGGGGCCCAAGAGACCCAGTACTTC. Translating it yields CSVGTSGGAQETQYF.

This chain links TRBV20-1 with TRBJ2-7; 12 bases agree with TRBD1. This CDR3 is 15 amino acids long. With V trimmed by 0 bases and J by 7 bases, 7 bases remained unmatched. CDR1 is DFQATT and CDR2 is SNEGSKA in the germline V gene (reference sequence). DNA of the CDR3: TGCAGTGCTAGAGATCAGGGACAGGGGGCCTTTGAGCAGTACTTC. Its translation is CSARDQGQGAFEQYF.

A few counts support this clonotype. The rearrangement uses TRBV29-1 and TRBJ2-5; D not resolved. The germline V gene encodes CDR1 SQVTM and CDR2 ANQGSEA. The V end lost 3 bases, the J end lost 1 base, and 15 bases lay between the germline ends. The CDR3 has 15 residues. The CDR3 sequence is CSVDAWAKVQETQYF. In nucleotides, the CDR3 is TGCAGCGTTGACGCATGGGCCAAAGTCCAAGAGACCCAGTACTTC.

This clonotype was picked up one time. The chain combines TRBV7-2 with TRBJ2-1, with D hard to call. Trimming removed 5 bases at V and 12 bases at J, with 11 bases between. Germline assignment: CDR1 SGHTA and CDR2 FQGNSA. CDR3 length: 11 amino acids. CDR3 in DNA: TGTGCCAGCAGCCCCATAGGAAGGCAGTTCTTC. This translates into CASSPIGRQFF.

The chain employs TRBV27 and TRBJ2-7; 7 bases map to TRBD1. Losses at the gene ends were 9 bases for V and 2 bases for J; bases not matched to a gene: 7. Germline CDR1 MNHEY, CDR2 SMNVEV (reference sequence). The CDR3 consists of 13 residues. As DNA, the CDR3 is TGTGCCAGTCGACAGGGTTTGACCTACGAGCAGTACTTC. Encoded protein: CASRQGLTYEQYF.

The chain employs TRBV6-6 and TRBJ2-1; the D gene is possibly TRBD2 (5 bases). CDR3 length: 13 residues. The germline V gene encodes CDR1 MNHNY and CDR2 SVGAGI (reference sequence). Between the trimmed V and J ends, which lost 5 bases and 6 bases, there was a span of 11 bases. Written as DNA, the CDR3 is TGTGCCAGCAGTCCCCTGGGGAGCAATGAGCAGTTCTTC. Protein sequence: CASSPLGSNEQFF.

This clonotype was seen a few times. The chain combines TRBV4-3 with TRBJ2-1; D might be TRBD1 (5 bases). The germline gives CDR1 LGHNA, CDR2 YSLEER. The V end lost 0 bases, the J end lost 7 bases, and 13 bases lay between the germline ends. CDR3 size: 15 residues. CDR3 sequence reads: CASSQERSRGNEQFF. CDR3 bases: TGCGCCAGCAGCCAAGAGCGTTCTAGGGGTAATGAGCAGTTCTTC.

The chain links TRBV4-1 to TRBJ2-4, with a possible D match to TRBD1 (6 bases). The DNA end is more similar to TRBJ2-5, so the J call may be wrong. Germline CDR1 reads MGHRA; CDR2 reads YSYEKL. This CDR3 is built from 17 residues. The CDR3 sequence is CASSQRYPGQSSETQYF. The CDR3, as DNA: TGCGCCAGCAGCCAACGATACCCAGGACAGTCTTCAGAGACCCAGTACTTC.

The chain uses TRBV19 and TRBJ2-3; D is ambiguous. V lost 7 bases and J lost 0, with 8 bases in between. The CDR3 totals 13 residues. CDR1 is LNHDA and CDR2 is SQIVND in the germline V gene (reference sequence). CDR3 bases: TGTGCCAGTAAGCCTCGAAGCACAGATACGCAGTATTTT. It encodes CASKPRSTDTQYF.

The rearrangement uses TRBV6-1 and TRBJ2-5; the D is unclear. Trimming took 5 bases from V and 7 from J, leaving 8 bases between them. The CDR3 is 11 amino acids. Germline lookup yields CDR1 MNHNS and CDR2 SASEGT. CDR3 region: CASSNKGTQYF. DNA for the CDR3: TGTGCCAGCAGTAATAAGGGGACCCAGTACTTC.